The clone carrying this T cell receptor (beta chain) appeared a few times. What it binds is unknown. The record originates from a study of human T cells and chemical hapten exposure. Study-level findings and limits: Alopecia affecting every donor means their immune response may not match healthy people's. Expanded TCR sets contained significantly more large CDR3 similarity clusters than controls.

This CDR3 has 16 amino acids. Trimming removed 5 bases from V and 2 bases from J; junction bases left unmatched: 6. Original data processing: Sample TCR totals centred on a median of around 92,000, ranging about 20,000 to 700,000. TCRdb independently ran MiXCR on the RACE reads; one entry per CDR3 protein. Here the V and J calls rest on TCRdb's processing, not on the authors' analysis. The table records some 350,000 distinct CDR3 sequences, around 6% of them present only once. Documented time point: patch test 2, 6 weeks after DPC sensitization. Treatment specified: therapeutic diphenylcyclopropenone sensitization with weekly scalp DPC. Blood draws came first, before each patch test.

The chain has TRBV12-3 or TRBV12-4 and TRBJ2-7, with 13 bases fitting TRBD2. The sequence was collected from a woman aged 18-30 years with alopecia areata. Some clones in this sample may be carry-over from other donors' samples. The sequencing used whole blood, collected in connection with sensitization to the hapten diphenylcyclopropenone (DPC). The CDR3 DNA sequence: TGTGCCAGCAGTATATGGGGACTAGCGGGAACCTACGAGCAGTACTTC. Translation gives CASSIWGLAGTYEQYF.